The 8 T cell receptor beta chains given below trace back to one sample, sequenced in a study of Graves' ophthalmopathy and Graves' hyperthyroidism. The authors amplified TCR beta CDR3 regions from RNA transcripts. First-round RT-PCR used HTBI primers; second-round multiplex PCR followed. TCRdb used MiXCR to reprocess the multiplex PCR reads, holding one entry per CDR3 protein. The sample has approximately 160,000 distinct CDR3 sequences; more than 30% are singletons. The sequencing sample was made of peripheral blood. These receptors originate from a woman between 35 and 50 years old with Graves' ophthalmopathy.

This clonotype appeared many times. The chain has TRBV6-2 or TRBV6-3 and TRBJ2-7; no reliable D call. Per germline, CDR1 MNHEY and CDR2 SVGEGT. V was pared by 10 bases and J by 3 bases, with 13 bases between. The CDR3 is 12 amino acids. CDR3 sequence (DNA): TGTGCCACCACCCGGACCCGCTACGAGCAGTACTTC. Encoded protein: CATTRTRYEQYF.

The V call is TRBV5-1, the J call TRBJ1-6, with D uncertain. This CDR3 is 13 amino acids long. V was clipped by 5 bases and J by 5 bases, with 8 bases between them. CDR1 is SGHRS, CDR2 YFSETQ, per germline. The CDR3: CASSVQNNSPLHF. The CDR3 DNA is TGCGCCAGCAGTGTGCAGAATAATTCACCCCTCCACTTT.

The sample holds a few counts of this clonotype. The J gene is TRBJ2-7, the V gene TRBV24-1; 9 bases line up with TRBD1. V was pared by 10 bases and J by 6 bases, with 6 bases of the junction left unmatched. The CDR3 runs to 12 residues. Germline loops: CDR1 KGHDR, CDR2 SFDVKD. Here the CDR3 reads CATLQGACEQYF. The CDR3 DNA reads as TGTGCCACGCTACAGGGGGCGTGCGAGCAGTACTTC.

CDR3 sequence reads: CASSPNPGGSYEQYF. The CDR3 nucleotides are TGTGCCAGCAGTCCGAACCCTGGGGGATCATACGAGCAGTACTTC. The chain joins TRBV27 to TRBJ2-7, with D tentatively TRBD1 or TRBD2 (5 bases each). V was clipped by 5 bases and J by 4 bases, with 18 bases between them. The CDR3 consists of 15 residues. Germline CDR1 and CDR2: MNHEY and SMNVEV (reference sequence).

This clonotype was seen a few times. This chain's CDR3 is CASSLWGERRTEAFF. The DNA for the CDR3 is TGTGCCAGCAGTTTATGGGGGGAAAGGAGGACTGAAGCTTTCTTT. The chain joins TRBV28 to TRBJ1-1, with D possibly being TRBD1 (5 bases). The germline V gene encodes CDR1 MDHEN and CDR2 SYDVKM. Deletions cut 0 bases from V and 5 bases from J, with 13 bases between. The CDR3 is 15 amino acids.

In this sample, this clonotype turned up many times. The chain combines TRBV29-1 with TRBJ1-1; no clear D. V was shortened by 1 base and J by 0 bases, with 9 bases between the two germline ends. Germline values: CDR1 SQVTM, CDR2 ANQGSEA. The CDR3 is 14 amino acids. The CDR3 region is CSVEALGMNTEAFF. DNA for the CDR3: TGCAGCGTTGAAGCGCTGGGGATGAACACTGAAGCTTTCTTT.

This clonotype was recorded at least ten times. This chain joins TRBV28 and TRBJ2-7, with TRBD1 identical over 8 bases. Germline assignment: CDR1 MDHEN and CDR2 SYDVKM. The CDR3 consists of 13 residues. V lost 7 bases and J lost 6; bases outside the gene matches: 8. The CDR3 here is CASNGQGSGEQYF. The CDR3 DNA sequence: TGTGCCAGCAACGGACAGGGATCGGGCGAGCAGTACTTC.

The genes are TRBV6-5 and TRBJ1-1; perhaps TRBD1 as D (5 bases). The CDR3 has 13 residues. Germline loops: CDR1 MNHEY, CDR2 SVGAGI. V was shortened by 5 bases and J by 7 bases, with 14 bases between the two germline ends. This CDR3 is CASSNRDPGEAFF. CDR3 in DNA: TGTGCCAGCAGTAACCGGGACCCCGGTGAAGCTTTCTTT.